The clone carrying this TCR beta chain came up a few times. Its antigen remains unidentified. Original processing methods: Filtering differed since immunoSEQ provided only junctions, with no quality scores. The assay was immunoSEQ multiplex PCR, and TCRdb's table has in-frame clones only and misses some. V and J calls and clone size come straight from that table; D and trimming were deduced from the DNA. The sample includes fewer than 600,000 clones, 70% to 80% of them seen just once. Germline values: CDR1 LNHDA, CDR2 SQIVND (reference sequence). This CDR3 has 15 residues. V was clipped by 4 bases and J by 1 base; unmatched bases: 4. This sample was included in a study of shared clonotypes between healthy human individuals. Whole-study findings and limits: Genetic and exposure-history diversity was limited by the small donor number. Deeper or shallower sequencing was expected to change how clonotypes are shared among donors.

Sequences were obtained from PBMCs. The TCR comes from a woman between 40 and 50 years old in good health. Some clones in this sample may be carry-over from other donors' samples. The chain links TRBV19 to TRBJ2-1; 7 nucleotides align to TRBD2. The CDR3 loop reads CASSRREGSYNEQFF. For the CDR3, the DNA is TGTGCCAGTAGTAGGAGGGAGGGATCCTACAATGAGCAGTTCTTC.